These 32 T cell receptor beta chains share one sample of origin, sequenced in a study of cytomegalovirus exposure and HLA in healthy donors. PCR employed 60 Vbeta and 13 Jbeta primers. The protocol was immunoSEQ multiplex PCR, while the TCRdb copy is restricted to in-frame clones and leaves out a portion. The data show around 160,000 clones, roughly 72% seen once. The sequencing input was PBMCs. These receptors were taken from a woman in her forties in good health and CMV-seronegative.

The V gene is TRBV7-8, the J gene TRBJ2-7; 11 bases are a match to TRBD2. Germline CDR1 reads SGHVS; CDR2 reads FQNEAQ. The CDR3 has 16 amino acids. Losses at the gene ends were 5 bases for V and 4 bases for J; bases not matched to a gene: 10. The CDR3 reads CASSATLAGGRYEQYF. Written as DNA, the CDR3 is TGTGCCAGCAGCGCGACTCTAGCGGGAGGCCGATACGAGCAGTACTTC.

The V call is TRBV5-4, the J call TRBJ2-7; TRBD2 matches at 7 bases. CDR1 is SGHNT, CDR2 YYREEE, per germline (reference sequence). This CDR3 spans 15 amino acids. V shed 5 bases and J 5 bases; nucleotides not matched to a gene: 13. The CDR3 coding sequence is TGTGCCAGCAGATTGTGGGGAGGGCCGGAGAACGAGCAGTACTTC. Translating it yields CASRLWGGPENEQYF.

The V and J genes are TRBV7-9 and TRBJ2-2; unclear D gene. Germline CDR1 SEHNR, CDR2 FQNEAQ (reference sequence). Trimming pared 4 bases from V and 2 bases from J, leaving 2 bases between. CDR3 length: 12 residues. This CDR3 is CASSSNTGELFF. DNA of the CDR3: TGTGCCAGCAGCTCAAACACCGGGGAGCTGTTTTTT.

This chain joins TRBV9 and TRBJ2-1, with TRBD2 matching 9 bases. The trim removed 2 bases at V and 9 bases at J, leaving 9 bases unmatched. The CDR3 sequence is 15 residues long. Germline CDR1 is SGDLS and CDR2 is YYNGEE. The CDR3 DNA follows: TGTGCCAGCAGCGTGGACGTAGCGGGAGTGGGTGAGCAGTTCTTC. Translated: CASSVDVAGVGEQFF.

The chain uses TRBV29-1 and TRBJ1-1; perhaps TRBD1 as D (5 bases). The V gene's germline CDR1 is SQVTM and CDR2 ANQGSEA. Trimming took off 0 bases at V and 3 bases at J, with 14 bases between the two ends. The CDR3 spans 15 residues. The CDR3: CSVEDYGRGDTEAFF. The CDR3 DNA reads TGCAGCGTTGAAGATTATGGGAGGGGAGACACTGAAGCTTTCTTT.

V usage is TRBV7-9 and J usage is TRBJ2-3; the match to TRBD2 covers 14 bases. The germline gives CDR1 SEHNR, CDR2 FQNEAQ (reference sequence). CDR3 length: 16 amino acids. The V and J ends lost 5 bases and 3 bases, in that order; junction bases with no gene match: 4. The CDR3 coding sequence is TGTGCCAGCAGCGCGGGGACTAGCGGGAGAACAGATACGCAGTATTTT. Protein sequence: CASSAGTSGRTDTQYF.

This clone appeared once. The gene calls are TRBV10-3 and TRBJ2-1; maybe TRBD1 (6 bases). This CDR3 spans 13 amino acids. Germline lookup yields CDR1 ENHRY and CDR2 SYGVKD. V lost 2 bases and J 10 bases, leaving 12 bases between the germline ends. CDR3 sequence: CAISEPTGDEQFF. The CDR3 region has the DNA TGTGCCATCAGTGAGCCGACAGGAGACGAGCAGTTCTTC.

This clone has only one observation. V is TRBV11-3 and J is TRBJ2-3; 9 bases map to TRBD2. In germline, CDR1 is SGHNT, CDR2 YENEEA. The CDR3 spans 17 residues. Losses at the gene ends were 4 bases for V and 2 bases for J; bases not matched to a gene: 10. This CDR3 is CASSSILAGLNTDTQYF. The CDR3 DNA reads TGTGCCAGCAGCTCGATCCTAGCGGGACTTAACACAGATACGCAGTATTTT.

The gene calls are TRBV25-1 and TRBJ1-5; the D gene is possibly TRBD1 (5 bases). Trimming pared 2 bases from V and 4 bases from J, leaving 21 bases between. This CDR3 contains 18 residues. CDR1 MGHDK and CDR2 SYGVNS come from the germline V gene. The CDR3 is CASSEKFPGGARNQPQHF. DNA of the CDR3: TGTGCCAGCAGTGAAAAATTCCCGGGCGGGGCTCGAAATCAGCCCCAGCATTTT.

This clone was seen more than once but under ten times. The chain combines TRBV15 with TRBJ2-1, with D perhaps matching TRBD2 (6 bases). Germline CDR1 is LNHNV and CDR2 is YYDKDF (reference sequence). CDR3 length equals 16 residues. V was trimmed by 3 bases and J by 5 bases, leaving 17 bases between them. The CDR3 region is CATSSDGRGAHNEQFF. The CDR3 bases are TGTGCCACCAGCAGCGATGGGCGGGGAGCTCACAATGAGCAGTTCTTC.

The J gene is TRBJ1-5, the V gene TRBV6-6; D uncertain. CDR1 is MNHNY, CDR2 SVGAGI, per germline (reference sequence). The CDR3 extends over 14 amino acids. Trimming removed 4 bases from V and 3 bases from J, with 10 bases in between. CDR3 in amino acids: CASSFDIPNQPQHF. The CDR3 bases are TGTGCCAGCAGTTTCGACATACCCAATCAGCCCCAGCATTTT.

V and J are TRBV5-6 and TRBJ2-1; D is unresolved. V was shortened by 0 bases and J by 10 bases, with 5 bases between the two germline ends. This CDR3 is built from 11 residues. In germline, CDR1 is SGHDT, CDR2 YYEEEE. The CDR3 is CASSLALEQFF. The CDR3 DNA reads as TGTGCCAGCAGCTTGGCTCTGGAGCAGTTCTTC.

The rearrangement joins TRBV18 to TRBJ2-1, with D uncertain. CDR3 size: 12 residues. Germline CDR1 and CDR2: KGHSH and LQKENI. V shed 3 bases and J shed 6 bases, with 6 bases lying between them. As DNA, the CDR3 is TGTGCCAGCTCACCCCCCCTCAATGAGCAGTTCTTC. Translation gives CASSPPLNEQFF.

CDR3 amino acids: CASSLEGLAASYNEQFF. The CDR3 DNA is TGTGCCAGCAGCCTCGAGGGACTAGCGGCTTCCTACAATGAGCAGTTCTTC. The chain combines TRBV11-2 with TRBJ2-1; 11 nucleotides align to TRBD2. This CDR3 has 17 amino acids. V shed 5 bases, J shed 1 base, and the junction held 7 bases outside the gene matches. Germline CDR1 reads SGHAT; CDR2 reads FQNNGV.

CDR3 residues: CASSPRGGGDEKLFF. DNA of the CDR3: TGTGCCAGCAGCCCCCGAGGAGGGGGGGATGAAAAACTGTTTTTT. This chain uses TRBV7-9 with TRBJ1-4; a weak D match, TRBD1 (6 bases). V was pared by 5 bases and J by 6 bases, with 16 bases between. Per germline, CDR1 SEHNR and CDR2 FQNEAQ (reference sequence). The CDR3 spans 15 residues.

This chain joins TRBV30 and TRBJ1-1, with D possibly matching TRBD1 (5 bases). Germline V gives CDR1 GTSNPN, CDR2 SVGIG (reference sequence). The CDR3 has 13 residues. Trimming shortened V by 8 bases and J by 0 bases, and 13 bases separated the two germline ends. CDR3 sequence reads: CAAQGGMNTEAFF. DNA for the CDR3: TGTGCCGCGCAGGGTGGCATGAACACTGAAGCTTTCTTT.

The V and J genes are TRBV2 and TRBJ1-5; TRBD1 agrees at 9 bases. The CDR3 covers 15 residues. Germline assignment: CDR1 SNHLY and CDR2 FYNNEI. V was clipped by 5 bases and J by 3 bases; unmatched bases: 5. The CDR3 coding sequence is TGTGCCAGCAGTCCCGGGACAGGGTTCAATCAGCCCCAGCATTTT. Translated, it gives CASSPGTGFNQPQHF.

This clone was picked up a small number of times. The J gene is TRBJ2-1, the V gene TRBV9; TRBD2 matches 8 bases. V shed 0 bases and J 7 bases; nucleotides not matched to a gene: 15. Per the germline V gene, CDR1 is SGDLS and CDR2 is YYNGEE. The CDR3 loop spans 18 amino acids. The CDR3 region is CASSVAGTPSGGPNEQFF. In DNA, the CDR3 is TGTGCCAGCAGCGTAGCCGGGACTCCCAGCGGGGGACCAAATGAGCAGTTCTTC. Using reference TRBV9 and TRBJ2-1 for the parts outside the CDR3, the full variable domain is DSGVTQTPKHLITATGQRVTLRCSPRSGDLSVYWYQQSLDQGLQFLIQYYNGEERAKGNILERFSAQQFPDLHSELNLSSLELGDSALYFCASSVAGTPSGGPNEQFFGPGTRLTVL.

Details on this clone: Within the sample, other DNA sequences also encode this same CDR3. The chain is built from TRBV2 and TRBJ1-1; the D is unclear. This CDR3 comprises 13 residues. Between the trimmed V and J ends, which lost 4 bases and 1 base, there was a span of 7 bases. Germline V lookup: CDR1 SNHLY, CDR2 FYNNEI. CDR3 sequence (DNA): TGTGCCAGCAGTGTGGGAGAGAACACTGAAGCTTTCTTT. Its protein product is CASSVGENTEAFF.

The chain couples TRBV18 to TRBJ1-2; no clear D gene. The CDR3 runs to 11 residues. Germline V gene sequence: CDR1 KGHSH, CDR2 LQKENI. With 5 bases removed from V and 5 bases from J, the gap between germline ends came to 6 bases. The DNA for the CDR3 is TGTGCCAGCTCAGACACTTATGGCTACACCTTC. Amino acids: CASSDTYGYTF.

The chain carries TRBV5-1 and TRBJ2-7, with 13 bases identical to TRBD2. Germline V gene data show CDR1 as SGHRS and CDR2 as YFSETQ. The CDR3 has 20 residues. V dropped 3 bases and J dropped 3; count of bases not matched to a gene: 18. The CDR3 region has the DNA TGCGCCAGCAGCTGGGATTCTACAGGCCGGGGGACTAGCGGGAACTACGAGCAGTACTTC. Its protein is CASSWDSTGRGTSGNYEQYF.

J is TRBJ2-6 and V is TRBV5-1, with D perhaps TRBD2 (6 bases). Germline V gives CDR1 SGHRS, CDR2 YFSETQ. This CDR3 region has 19 residues. The V and J ends lost 0 bases and 0 bases respectively, with 16 bases between them. CDR3 residues: CASSLEGRGTLSGANVLTF. The CDR3 DNA reads TGCGCCAGCAGCTTGGAGGGGCGCGGGACCCTCTCTGGGGCCAACGTCCTGACTTTC.

The chain is built from TRBV30 and TRBJ1-1; D not certain. The germline gives CDR1 GTSNPN, CDR2 SVGIG (reference sequence). With 5 bases removed from V and 5 bases from J, the gap between germline ends came to 18 bases. The CDR3 extends over 14 amino acids. In DNA, the CDR3 is TGTGCCTGGGGGAGTAAGTACGGGGAAACTGAAGCTTTCTTT. Its translation is CAWGSKYGETEAFF.

The chain recombines TRBV25-1 with TRBJ2-1; possibly TRBD1 for D (6 bases). V lost 3 bases and J 4 bases, leaving 13 bases between the germline ends. This CDR3 has 15 residues. Germline CDR1 MGHDK, CDR2 SYGVNS. The CDR3 spells CASSETGFSYNEQFF. The CDR3 nucleotides are TGTGCCAGCAGTGAGACAGGATTTTCATACAATGAGCAGTTCTTC.

The chain uses TRBV2 and TRBJ2-5; 14 bases are a match to TRBD2. J gave up 4 bases and V 7 bases, and 8 bases lay outside the gene matches. The germline V gene has CDR1 SNHLY and CDR2 FYNNEI. The CDR3 sequence is 16 residues long. The chain's CDR3 is CASKGTSGRQGETQYF. The CDR3 bases are TGTGCCAGCAAAGGGACTAGCGGGAGACAGGGAGAGACCCAGTACTTC.

This clone appeared once. This chain links TRBV28 with TRBJ2-7; 8 bases match TRBD1. Germline assignment: CDR1 MDHEN and CDR2 SYDVKM. The CDR3 totals 14 residues. Losses at the gene ends were 7 bases for V and 3 bases for J; bases not matched to a gene: 8. The CDR3 DNA reads as TGTGCCAGCACCCTGACAGGGGACTTCTACGAGCAGTACTTC. Translating gives CASTLTGDFYEQYF. Using reference TRBV28 and TRBJ2-7 for the parts outside the CDR3, the full variable domain is DVKVTQSSRYLVKRTGEKVFLECVQDMDHENMFWYRQDPGLGLRLIYFSYDVKMKEKGDIPEGYSVSREKKERFSLILESASTNQTSMYLCASTLTGDFYEQYFGPGTRLTVT.

This chain connects TRBV11-2 to TRBJ1-3, with 7 bases fitting TRBD1. The germline V gene encodes CDR1 SGHAT and CDR2 FQNNGV. The CDR3 is 13 residues long. The trim removed 6 bases at V and 2 bases at J, leaving 1 base unmatched. This CDR3 is CASRGTAGNTIYF. The CDR3 nucleotides are TGTGCCAGCAGGGGGACAGCTGGAAACACCATATATTTT. Filled out from reference TRBV11-2 and TRBJ1-3, the complete variable domain reads EAGVAQSPRYKIIEKRQSVAFWCNPISGHATLYWYQQILGQGPKLLIQFQNNGVVDDSQLPKDRFSAERLKGVDSTLKIQPAKLEDSAVYLCASRGTAGNTIYFGEGSWLTVV.

The chain joins TRBV7-9 to TRBJ2-5; D may be TRBD1 (5 bases). Germline V gene lookup returns CDR1 SEHNR and CDR2 FQNEAQ (reference sequence). The CDR3 has 14 amino acids. V lost 5 bases to trimming and J lost 4 bases, with 14 bases between them. The CDR3 sequence is CASSPGQGGETQYF. Here the CDR3 DNA reads TGTGCCAGCAGCCCCGGCCAGGGTGGAGAGACCCAGTACTTC. Full variable domain (rest looked up from reference TRBV7-9 and TRBJ2-5): DTGVSQNPRHKITKRGQNVTFRCDPISEHNRLYWYRQTLGQGPEFLTYFQNEAQLEKSRLLSDRFSAERPKGSFSTLEIQRTEQGDSAMYLCASSPGQGGETQYFGPGTRLLVL.

The chain couples TRBV29-1 to TRBJ2-4; 10 bases agree with TRBD1. Per germline, CDR1 SQVTM and CDR2 ANQGSEA. V trimming: 6 bases; J trimming: 6 bases; junction bases outside the gene matches: 5. CDR3 size: 13 residues. The CDR3 DNA sequence: TGCAGCGTCGGGGGACAGGGGAGAAACATTCAGTACTTC. Its protein is CSVGGQGRNIQYF.

The genes are TRBV5-1 and TRBJ2-7; 7 bases line up with TRBD2. V dropped 0 bases and J dropped 6; count of bases not matched to a gene: 6. Germline values: CDR1 SGHRS, CDR2 YFSETQ. CDR3 length: 14 residues. The CDR3 loop is CASSLGTRSPEQYF. The CDR3, as DNA: TGCGCCAGCAGCTTGGGGACTAGATCCCCCGAGCAGTACTTC.

This rearrangement joins TRBV20-1 to TRBJ1-1; D remains ambiguous. This CDR3 contains 11 residues. Germline values: CDR1 DFQATT, CDR2 SNEGSKA (reference sequence). V was pared by 5 bases and J by 3 bases, with 7 bases between. The CDR3 sequence: CSAFPDTEAFF. In DNA, the CDR3 is TGCAGTGCTTTCCCCGACACTGAAGCTTTCTTT.

V and J are TRBV5-1 and TRBJ2-5; perhaps TRBD1 as D (5 bases). Germline V gene sequence: CDR1 SGHRS, CDR2 YFSETQ. The CDR3 runs 13 residues. V was clipped by 0 bases and J by 4 bases, with 7 bases between them. The CDR3 here is CASSLGQLETQYF. CDR3 in DNA: TGCGCCAGCAGCTTGGGACAGCTAGAGACCCAGTACTTC.